This T cell receptor beta chain emerged from a study of T cell clonotyping in hematopoietic cell transplantation. There are 11 residues in the CDR3. Trimming removed 6 bases from V and 11 bases from J, with 16 bases in between. CDR1 and CDR2 from the germline V gene are DFQATT and SNEGSKA (reference sequence). The data were produced by immunoSEQ multiplex PCR, yet TCRdb's version contains in-frame clones alone and is incomplete. The sample has thousands of clones; 85% to 95% are singletons. The specimen was PBMCs, collected 180 days after allogeneic stem cell transplant. The chain uses TRBV20-1 and TRBJ1-1; D not resolved. This receptor was identified in a female patient in her fifties who had an allogeneic stem cell transplant from an unrelated donor, so the T cells may come from the graft donor. Some clones in this sample may be carry-over from other donors' samples. The CDR3, as DNA: TGCAGTGCGCCGCCGGCCTTCGAGGCTTTCTTT. Its translation is CSAPPAFEAFF.